The 7 T cell receptor beta chains presented below share a single source sample, sequenced in a study of human T cells and chemical hapten exposure. Time point reported: pre-sensitization, week 0. As to treatment: therapeutic diphenylcyclopropenone sensitization with weekly scalp DPC. TCRdb recomputed calls from the RACE reads with MiXCR, one row per CDR3 protein. The sample comprises 350,000 to 400,000 distinct CDR3 sequences, approximately 5.1% of which are singletons, and approximately 2.8% rests with the top ten. The sequencing used whole blood, collected in connection with sensitization to the hapten diphenylcyclopropenone (DPC). Receptor source: a woman between 50 and 59 years old with alopecia areata. Some clones in this sample may be carry-over from other donors' samples.

At least ten counts were recorded for this clonotype. The CDR3 spells CASSLGGQNKQPQHF. As DNA, the CDR3 is TGTGCCAGCAGCTTGGGGGGACAAAATAAACAGCCCCAGCATTTT. This chain links TRBV5-4 with TRBJ1-5; TRBD1 is a possible D gene (6 bases). CDR3 size: 15 residues. CDR1 and CDR2 from the germline V gene are SGHNT and YYREEE (reference sequence). Trimming left V 0 bases short and J 7 bases short, with 14 bases between.

This clonotype appeared many times. V gene TRBV5-1 combines with J gene TRBJ2-1, with 9 bases lining up with TRBD2. Germline lookup yields CDR1 SGHRS and CDR2 YFSETQ. The CDR3 runs to 18 residues. The V gene end was trimmed by 0 bases and the J gene end by 1 base; junction bases not matched to a gene: 8. The CDR3 bases are TGCGCCAGCAGCTTGGGGAGCGGGGGGTTACCTTCCTACAATGAGCAGTTCTTC. Its protein product is CASSLGSGGLPSYNEQFF.

This clonotype was counted ten times or more. This chain connects TRBV20-1 to TRBJ2-1, with 15 bases aligning to TRBD2. This CDR3 spans 13 amino acids. The germline gives CDR1 DFQATT, CDR2 SNEGSKA (reference sequence). V trimming: 5 bases; J trimming: 14 bases; junction bases outside the gene matches: 7. The CDR3 DNA follows: TGCAGTGCTGGACTAGCGGGGGGGATCACTAAGTTCTTC. Amino acid sequence: CSAGLAGGITKFF.

This clonotype was detected ten times or more. The genes are TRBV6-2 or TRBV6-3 and TRBJ2-3; the D gene is possibly TRBD2 (6 bases). V lost 4 bases and J lost 3, with 20 bases in between. Looked up from germline, CDR1 is MNHEY and CDR2 is SVGEGT. CDR3 length equals 17 residues. CDR3 nucleotide sequence: TGTGCCAGCAGTTTCCGACGTTGGAGGGAGGCTACAGATACGCAGTATTTT. This encodes CASSFRRWREATDTQYF.

This clonotype was seen only a few times. The V and J genes are TRBV6-6 and TRBJ2-2; D unresolved. The V end was cut by 2 bases, the J end by 4 bases, with 14 bases between. The CDR3 spans 16 residues. Germline-derived CDR1 and CDR2 are MNHNY and SVGAGI (reference sequence). The CDR3 bases are TGTGCCAGCAGTTACAAGCCTACGCCAGGCACCGGGGAGCTGTTTTTT. This gives the protein CASSYKPTPGTGELFF.

This clonotype appeared many times. This chain links TRBV5-6 with TRBJ2-2; D might be TRBD2 (5 bases). Germline V gives CDR1 SGHDT, CDR2 YYEEEE. V was shortened by 4 bases and J by 7 bases, with 14 bases between the two germline ends. This CDR3 region has 14 residues. The CDR3 DNA is TGTGCCAGCAGCCTAGTGGAGGTTGGCGGGGAGCTGTTTTTT. This codes for CASSLVEVGGELFF.

This clonotype was picked up many times. This rearrangement joins TRBV2 to TRBJ2-7; possibly TRBD2 for D (7 bases). Trimming removed 3 bases at V and 0 bases at J, with 15 bases between. Germline-derived CDR1 and CDR2 are SNHLY and FYNNEI. The CDR3 sequence is 16 residues long. Written as DNA, the CDR3 is TGTGCCAGCAGTGACCCCCGGGGGGCGGTCTCCTACGAGCAGTACTTC. This codes for CASSDPRGAVSYEQYF.